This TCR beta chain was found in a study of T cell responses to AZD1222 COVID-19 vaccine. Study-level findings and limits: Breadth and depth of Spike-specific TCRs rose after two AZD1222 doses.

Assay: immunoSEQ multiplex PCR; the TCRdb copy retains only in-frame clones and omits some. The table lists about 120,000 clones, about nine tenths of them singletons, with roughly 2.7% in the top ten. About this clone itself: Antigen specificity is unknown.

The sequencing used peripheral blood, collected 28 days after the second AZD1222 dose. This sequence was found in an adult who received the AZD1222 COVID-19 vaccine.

Here the CDR3 reads CASSPEGPYEQYF. In DNA form, the CDR3 reads TGTGCCAGCAGTCCCGAGGGACCCTACGAGCAGTACTTC. The chain employs TRBV6-2 or TRBV6-3 and TRBJ2-7; D tentatively fits TRBD1 or TRBD2 (5 bases each). CDR3 length: 13 amino acids. Germline V gene lookup returns CDR1 MNHEY and CDR2 SVGEGT. The V end lost 5 bases, the J end lost 2 bases, and 10 bases lay between the germline ends.